One and the same sample provided the 14 T cell receptor beta chains below, sequenced in a study of cytomegalovirus exposure and HLA in healthy donors. PCR used 60 Vbeta primers and 13 Jbeta primers. Generated by immunoSEQ multiplex PCR, the TCRdb table keeps only in-frame clones and is missing some. The table shows about 130,000 clones, with roughly 72% occurring only once. Material for sequencing was PBMCs. These receptors all come from a woman in her 50s in good health and CMV-seronegative.

The genes are TRBV28 and TRBJ1-2; D unresolved. The CDR3 contains 11 residues. Trimming stripped 6 bases from V and 5 bases from J, with 7 bases between. Germline assignment: CDR1 MDHEN and CDR2 SYDVKM. In nucleotides, the CDR3 is TGTGCCAGCAGGAGAGATTATGGCTACACCTTC. It translates to CASRRDYGYTF.

J is TRBJ1-3 and V is TRBV4-1; D possibly corresponds to TRBD1 (5 bases). The CDR3 has 17 amino acids. Trimming took off 1 base at V and 1 base at J, with 14 bases between the two ends. Looked up from germline, CDR1 is MGHRA and CDR2 is YSYEKL. CDR3 sequence reads: CASSQGSGPISGNTIYF. In DNA form, the CDR3 reads TGCGCCAGCAGCCAAGGATCAGGGCCAATATCTGGAAACACCATATATTTT.

This chain uses TRBV6-6 with TRBJ2-7; possibly TRBD1 for D (5 bases). Germline CDR1 MNHNY, CDR2 SVGAGI (reference sequence). The V end lost 6 bases, the J end lost 3 bases, and 12 bases lay between the germline ends. The CDR3 covers 13 residues. This CDR3 is CASSPDSGYEQYV. CDR3 nucleotides: TGTGCCAGCAGCCCCGACAGTGGCTACGAGCAGTACGTC.

The chain carries TRBV29-1 and TRBJ1-3, with unresolved D. This CDR3 is built from 13 residues. Germline V gene sequence: CDR1 SQVTM, CDR2 ANQGSEA. The V end was cut by 2 bases, the J end by 0 bases, with 5 bases between. Written as DNA, the CDR3 is TGCAGCGTTGAAACCGGCTCTGGAAACACCATATATTTT. It translates to CSVETGSGNTIYF. The full variable domain, rest sourced from reference TRBV29-1 and TRBJ1-3, is SAVISQKPSRDICQRGTSLTIQCQVDSQVTMMFWYRQQPGQSLTLIATANQGSEATYESGFVIDKFPISRPNLTFSTLTVSNMSPEDSSIYLCSVETGSGNTIYFGEGSWLTVV.

The chain combines TRBV6-1 with TRBJ1-2, with TRBD1 as a possible D gene (6 bases). With 6 bases removed from V and 7 bases from J, the gap between germline ends came to 15 bases. In germline, CDR1 is MNHNS, CDR2 SASEGT. This CDR3 region has 13 residues. CDR3 coding DNA: TGTGCCAGCAGGGTCCCTGGGGGCGGTGGCTACACCTTC. Translated: CASRVPGGGGYTF.

CDR3 in amino acids: CASSLGPTDTQYF. The CDR3 DNA follows: TGTGCCAGCAGCTTAGGTCCGACAGATACGCAGTATTTT. The rearrangement links TRBV7-8 to TRBJ2-3; D is unclear. This CDR3 is 13 amino acids long. V lost 1 base and J lost 3, with 5 bases in between. Germline assignment: CDR1 SGHVS and CDR2 FQNEAQ.

This clone was seen just once. J is TRBJ1-1 and V is TRBV7-3, with 9 positions matching TRBD1. Germline V gene lookup returns CDR1 SGHTA and CDR2 FQGTGA. The CDR3 has 14 amino acids. V gave up 4 bases and J gave up 6 bases; unmatched junction bases: 6. The CDR3 here is CASSSGQGRAEAFF. CDR3 in DNA: TGTGCCAGCAGCTCGGGACAGGGACGGGCTGAAGCTTTCTTT.

The chain recombines TRBV5-1 with TRBJ2-3; 7 nucleotides line up with TRBD2. CDR1 is SGHRS, CDR2 YFSETQ, per germline. The CDR3 is made up of 13 amino acids. The V and J ends lost 4 bases and 2 bases, in that order; junction bases with no gene match: 1. CDR3 coding DNA: TGCGCCAGCAGCCGGGGGGACACAGATACGCAGTATTTT. Its translation: CASSRGDTDTQYF.

CDR3 protein: CSVPRAGGGNYNEQFF. CDR3 bases: TGCAGCGTTCCGCGTGCGGGAGGTGGAAACTACAATGAGCAGTTCTTC. The chain combines TRBV29-1 with TRBJ2-1, with TRBD2 identical over 8 bases. The ends lost 5 bases at V and 3 bases at J; junction bases unmatched: 12. There are 16 residues in the CDR3. Germline loops: CDR1 SQVTM, CDR2 ANQGSEA.

The genes are TRBV6-1 and TRBJ1-4; 7 bases are shared with TRBD1. The CDR3 has 16 residues. Germline CDR1 MNHNS, CDR2 SASEGT. With 1 base clipped from V and 7 bases from J, the junction kept 9 bases outside the gene matches. The CDR3 DNA reads as TGTGCCAGCAGTGAAGTGGGGGACAGATTTAGTGAAAAACTGTTTTTT. Translation gives CASSEVGDRFSEKLFF.

The V call is TRBV12-5, the J call TRBJ1-5, with 12 bases identical to TRBD1. From germline, CDR1 is LGHNT and CDR2 FRNRAP. With 4 bases clipped from V and 7 bases from J, the junction kept 5 bases outside the gene matches. This CDR3 contains 15 residues. The CDR3 is CASGWDRGREQPQHF. The CDR3 DNA reads as TGTGCTAGTGGTTGGGACAGGGGGCGCGAACAGCCCCAGCATTTT. The full variable domain, rest sourced from reference TRBV12-5 and TRBJ1-5, is DARVTQTPRHKVTEMGQEVTMRCQPILGHNTVFWYRQTMMQGLELLAYFRNRAPLDDSGMPKDRFSAEMPDATLATLKIQPSEPRDSAVYFCASGWDRGREQPQHFGDGTRLSIL.

J is TRBJ1-2 and V is TRBV18; 8 bases agree with TRBD1. Germline trimming cut 1 base from V and 14 bases from J; bases unmatched to any gene: 12. The germline V gene encodes CDR1 KGHSH and CDR2 LQKENI. CDR3 length: 14 amino acids. CDR3 nucleotide sequence: TGTGCCAGCTCACCACGAAGGACAGGGTCTTTCATAACCTTC. Translating it yields CASSPRRTGSFITF.

V and J are TRBV5-1 and TRBJ1-3, with a possible D match to TRBD1 (6 bases). CDR1 and CDR2 from the germline V gene are SGHRS and YFSETQ. Trimming took off 0 bases at V and 4 bases at J, with 11 bases between the two ends. The CDR3 has 15 residues. The CDR3 protein is CASSLDQGQGNTIYF. The CDR3, as DNA: TGCGCCAGCAGCTTGGATCAGGGGCAGGGAAACACCATATATTTT.

The V and J genes are TRBV5-1 and TRBJ2-5, with D unclear. The CDR3 is 13 residues long. Germline V gives CDR1 SGHRS, CDR2 YFSETQ. V was trimmed by 9 bases and J by 0 bases, leaving 12 bases between them. In DNA, the CDR3 is TGCGCCACCAAACCCCCGGACCAAGAGACCCAGTACTTC. Translation: CATKPPDQETQYF.